This T cell receptor (beta chain) emerged from a study of blood T cells in healthy people across ages. About the research overall: The template switching approach captured approximately one barcoded beta molecule for every two T cells.

Together with a sample-barcoded 5' primer, a J-beta primer mix was included in a second PCR lasting about 7 to 12 cycles. One entry per CDR3 protein results from TCRdb running MiXCR on the 5' RACE reads. The sample contains 550,000 to 750,000 distinct CDR3 sequences, roughly 21% of which appear only once. The CDR3 has 14 residues. V was clipped by 3 bases and J by 5 bases; unmatched bases: 7. CDR1 and CDR2 from the germline V gene are MNHEY and SVGEGT. Sequencing was done on a sample of blood. This chain uses TRBV6-2 or TRBV6-3 with TRBJ2-7, with TRBD2 matching 7 bases. This clonotype was sampled from a man between 65 and 85 years old in good health. The CDR3 is CASSYGGSLDEQYF. Here the CDR3 DNA reads TGTGCCAGCAGTTATGGCGGGAGTCTCGACGAGCAGTACTTC.